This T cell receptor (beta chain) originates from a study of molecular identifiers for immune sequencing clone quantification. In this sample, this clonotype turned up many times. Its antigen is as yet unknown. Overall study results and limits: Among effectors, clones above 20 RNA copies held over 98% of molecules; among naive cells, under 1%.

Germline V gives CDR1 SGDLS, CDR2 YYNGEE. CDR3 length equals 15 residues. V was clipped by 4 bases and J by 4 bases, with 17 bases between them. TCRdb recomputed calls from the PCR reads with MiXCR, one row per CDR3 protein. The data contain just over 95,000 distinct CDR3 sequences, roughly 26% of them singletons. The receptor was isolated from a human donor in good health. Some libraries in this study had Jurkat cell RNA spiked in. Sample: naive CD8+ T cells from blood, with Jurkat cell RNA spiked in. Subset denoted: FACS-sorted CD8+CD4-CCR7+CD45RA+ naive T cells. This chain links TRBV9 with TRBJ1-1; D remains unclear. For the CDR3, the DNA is TGTGCCAGCAGCCCAGCGGGTCGCGGCGGCACTGAAGCTTTCTTT. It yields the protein CASSPAGRGGTEAFF.